What follows describes a single T cell receptor (beta chain). The antigen remains undetermined. Clones were read by immunoSEQ multiplex PCR, and TCRdb kept only the in-frame ones, dropping some. The data show almost 40,000 clones, roughly 82% seen once. The data derive from a study of vaccination effects on CD4 cells after COVID-19. About the study: Before sequencing took place, the ViraFEST assay used viral peptide pools to expand antigen-specific CD4+ T cells. Study-level findings and limits: Missing from the study were early post-infection timepoints, and its convalescent patients were few.

Germline values: CDR1 MNHNS, CDR2 SASEGT. The germline V and J ends were trimmed by 0 bases and 7 bases, with 9 bases remaining between them. The CDR3 totals 13 residues. Having been cultured for around ten days, the cells underwent CD4+ T cell isolation. The vaccine recipients had no prior SARS-CoV-2 infection, with negative nucleocapsid antibodies. The receptor comes from a human donor who received a COVID-19 vaccine. The rearrangement uses TRBV6-1 and TRBJ1-1; no definite D call. Source: CD4+ T cells from PBMCs cultured without peptide, taken before COVID-19 vaccination. The CDR3, as DNA: TGTGCCAGCAGTGAAGCGCGTGCCAGTGAAGCTTTCTTT. As protein: CASSEARASEAFF.